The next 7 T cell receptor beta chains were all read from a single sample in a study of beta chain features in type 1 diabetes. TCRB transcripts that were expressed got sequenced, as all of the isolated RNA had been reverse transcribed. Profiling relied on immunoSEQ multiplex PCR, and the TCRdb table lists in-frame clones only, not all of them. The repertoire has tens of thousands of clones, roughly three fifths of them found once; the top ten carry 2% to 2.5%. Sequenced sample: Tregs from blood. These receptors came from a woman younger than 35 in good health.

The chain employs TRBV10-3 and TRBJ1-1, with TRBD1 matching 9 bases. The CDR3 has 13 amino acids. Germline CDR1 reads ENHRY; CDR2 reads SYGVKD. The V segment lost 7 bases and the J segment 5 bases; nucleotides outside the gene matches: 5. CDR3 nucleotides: TGTGCCATCACCACGGACAGGGGAACTGAAGCTTTCTTT. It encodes CAITTDRGTEAFF.

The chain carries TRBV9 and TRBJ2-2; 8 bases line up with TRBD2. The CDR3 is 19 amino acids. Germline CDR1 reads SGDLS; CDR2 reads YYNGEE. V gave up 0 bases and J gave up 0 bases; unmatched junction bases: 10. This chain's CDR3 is CASSVEPARAGANTGELFF. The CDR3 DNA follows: TGTGCCAGCAGCGTAGAGCCAGCTCGAGCGGGGGCGAACACCGGGGAGCTGTTTTTT.

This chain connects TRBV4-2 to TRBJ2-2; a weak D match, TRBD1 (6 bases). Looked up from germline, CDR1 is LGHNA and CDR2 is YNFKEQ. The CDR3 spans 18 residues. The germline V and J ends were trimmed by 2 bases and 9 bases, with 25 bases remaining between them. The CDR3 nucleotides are TGTGCCAGCAGCCAACCTATATCCGGGGACATAGAGGGCCGGGAGCTGTTTTTT. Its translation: CASSQPISGDIEGRELFF.

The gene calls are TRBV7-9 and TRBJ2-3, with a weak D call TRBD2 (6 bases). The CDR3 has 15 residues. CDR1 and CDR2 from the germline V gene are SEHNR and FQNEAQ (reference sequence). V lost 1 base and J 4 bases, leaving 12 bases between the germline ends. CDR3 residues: CASSLEIAASDTQYF. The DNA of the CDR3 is TGTGCCAGCAGCTTAGAAATAGCGGCTTCAGATACGCAGTATTTT.

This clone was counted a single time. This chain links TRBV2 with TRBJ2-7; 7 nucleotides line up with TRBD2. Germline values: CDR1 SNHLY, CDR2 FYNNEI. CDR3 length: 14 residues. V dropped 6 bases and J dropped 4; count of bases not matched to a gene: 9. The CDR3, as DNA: TGTGCCAGCAGGGCCTTCGGGGGGAGTTACGAGCAGTACTTC. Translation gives CASRAFGGSYEQYF.

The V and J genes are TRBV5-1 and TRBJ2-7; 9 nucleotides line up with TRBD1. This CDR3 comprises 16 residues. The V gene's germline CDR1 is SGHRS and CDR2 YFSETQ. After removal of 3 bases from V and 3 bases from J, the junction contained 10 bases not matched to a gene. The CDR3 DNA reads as TGCGCCAGCAGCTCATCTATACAGGGGGCAGGCTACGAGCAGTACTTC. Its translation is CASSSSIQGAGYEQYF.

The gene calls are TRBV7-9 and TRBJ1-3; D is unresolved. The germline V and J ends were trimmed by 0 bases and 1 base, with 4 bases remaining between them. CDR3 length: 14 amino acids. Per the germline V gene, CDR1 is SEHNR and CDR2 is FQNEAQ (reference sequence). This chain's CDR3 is CASSLAASGNTIYF. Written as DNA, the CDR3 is TGTGCCAGCAGCTTAGCGGCTTCTGGAAACACCATATATTTT. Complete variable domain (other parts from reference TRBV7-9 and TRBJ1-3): DTGVSQNPRHKITKRGQNVTFRCDPISEHNRLYWYRQTLGQGPEFLTYFQNEAQLEKSRLLSDRFSAERPKGSFSTLEIQRTEQGDSAMYLCASSLAASGNTIYFGEGSWLTVV.